A single sample gave rise to the 17 T cell receptor beta chains below, sequenced in a study of regulatory T cells in long-lasting Graves disease. Time point specified: persistent/refractory GD, antithyroid drugs over 5 years with positive TRAb. RNA isolated from PBMCs was used to make the TCR library. Investigators prepared the TCR beta libraries by applying iRepertoire HTBI primers and Arm-PCR of CDR3 regions. From the multiplex PCR reads, TCRdb called clonotypes with MiXCR, one entry per CDR3 protein. The sample lists about 340,000 distinct CDR3 sequences, less than 20% occurring once. The sample was peripheral blood mononuclear cells (PBMCs), taken when the disease was refractory, from a patient treated with antithyroid drugs. Source of these receptors: a female donor with Graves disease.

The V gene is TRBV12-3 or TRBV12-4, the J gene TRBJ2-5; D is unresolved. V lost 3 bases and J 5 bases, leaving 19 bases between the germline ends. This CDR3 is built from 16 residues. The CDR3 bases are TGTGCCAGCAGTTTTAAATATAGTCAGGTCCATGAGACCCAGTACTTC. Protein sequence: CASSFKYSQVHETQYF.

The chain recombines TRBV19 with TRBJ2-5, with no clear D. Trimming left V 3 bases short and J 2 bases short, with 4 bases between. The germline gives CDR1 LNHDA, CDR2 SQIVND (reference sequence). The CDR3 consists of 12 residues. CDR3 DNA: TGTGCCAGTAGTATGGCTCAAGAGACCCAGTACTTC. As protein: CASSMAQETQYF.

The rearrangement uses TRBV6-2 or TRBV6-3 and TRBJ2-7; D ambiguous. Trimming left V 7 bases short and J 2 bases short, with 18 bases between. CDR3 length equals 15 residues. Germline V lookup: CDR1 MNHEY, CDR2 SVGEGT. The CDR3 DNA follows: TGTGCCAGCAATAGGGAAGGTGATCCTCCCTACGAGCAGTACTTC. It yields the protein CASNREGDPPYEQYF.

This clonotype was observed many times. CDR3 nucleotide sequence: TGTGCCAGCAGTGAATATGAGGTCGGGGAGCTGTTTTTT. It translates to CASSEYEVGELFF. The chain recombines TRBV2 with TRBJ2-2; D unresolved. From germline, CDR1 is SNHLY and CDR2 FYNNEI. V gave up 2 bases and J gave up 7 bases, with 8 bases separating them. The CDR3 runs 13 residues. The variable domain in full, completed from reference TRBV2 and TRBJ2-2, reads EPEVTQTPSHQVTQMGQEVILRCVPISNHLYFYWYRQILGQKVEFLVSFYNNEISEKSEIFDDQFSVERPDGSNFTLKIRSTKLEDSAMYFCASSEYEVGELFFGEGSRLTVL.

This clonotype was found a few times. The chain links TRBV4-2 to TRBJ1-5, with D unresolved. Germline CDR1 LGHNA, CDR2 YNFKEQ. Between the trimmed V and J ends, which lost 0 bases and 3 bases, there was a span of 9 bases. The CDR3 runs 15 residues. This CDR3 is CASSQDIDTNQPQHF. In DNA, the CDR3 is TGTGCCAGCAGCCAAGATATTGACACCAATCAGCCCCAGCATTTT.

The chain has TRBV12-3 or TRBV12-4 and TRBJ2-2, with D unclear. The V end was cut by 7 bases, the J end by 6 bases, with 12 bases between. CDR3 length: 13 amino acids. Here the CDR3 DNA reads TGTGCCAGCACTGTATCCGGGTCCGGGGAGCTGTTTTTT. It is translated as CASTVSGSGELFF.

This clonotype was detected a few times. The chain is built from TRBV6-1 and TRBJ2-7; D remains unclear. The germline V gene encodes CDR1 MNHNS and CDR2 SASEGT. Trimming cost V 6 bases and J 4 bases, with 13 bases left between them. The CDR3 is 13 residues long. CDR3 amino acids: CASRVTPYYEQYF. For the CDR3, the DNA is TGTGCCAGCAGGGTTACCCCTTATTACGAGCAGTACTTC.

This clonotype has at least ten counts. The gene calls are TRBV3-1 and TRBJ1-2, with TRBD1 matching 10 bases. Germline V gene lookup returns CDR1 LGHDT and CDR2 YNNKEL (reference sequence). J gave up 5 bases and V 2 bases, and 8 bases lay outside the gene matches. This CDR3 region has 16 residues. This CDR3 reads CASSQRTTGQGYGYTF. As DNA, the CDR3 is TGTGCCAGCAGCCAACGCACGACGGGACAGGGGTATGGCTACACCTTC.

This clonotype was detected ten times or more. The V call is TRBV14, the J call TRBJ1-1, with TRBD1 matching 7 bases. After removal of 5 bases from V and 10 bases from J, the junction contained 10 bases not matched to a gene. Per germline, CDR1 SGHDN and CDR2 FVKESK. This CDR3 region has 13 residues. The CDR3 DNA follows: TGTGCCAGCAGCTCACAGGGGTCTGGCGCAGCTTTCTTT. Its protein is CASSSQGSGAAFF.

Concerning this clonotype: Mismatch with germline at one junction end may stem from a read error. J is TRBJ1-2 and V is TRBV7-6; 7 positions match TRBD1. Looked up from germline, CDR1 is SGHVS and CDR2 is FNYEAQ. CDR3 size: 12 residues. DNA of the CDR3: TGTACCAGCAGCCTAGGGGGCTTCGGCTACACCTTC. Its protein is CTSSLGGFGYTF.

Regarding this clonotype: A far more abundant clone sits one base away, making this likely a read error. This chain joins TRBV6-4 and TRBJ2-1; the match to TRBD2 covers 9 bases. CDR1 is MRHNA, CDR2 SNTAGT, per germline. The CDR3 loop spans 15 amino acids. CDR3 amino acids: CASTGGTSPVGEQLF. The CDR3 bases are TGTGCCAGCACCGGGGGGACTAGCCCCGTGGGTGAGCAGCTCTTC.

This clonotype has only a few counts. This chain links TRBV7-6 with TRBJ2-5; D might be TRBD2 (5 bases). The V gene lost 0 bases and the J gene lost 5 bases, with 10 bases spanning the gap. Germline values: CDR1 SGHVS, CDR2 FNYEAQ. This CDR3 spans 14 amino acids. The DNA of the CDR3 is TGTGCCAGCAGCTTAGCATTACGGAGGGAGACCCAGTACTTC. Translating it yields CASSLALRRETQYF. Combining the CDR3 with reference TRBV7-6 and TRBJ2-5 gives the whole variable domain GAGVSQSPRYKVTKRGQDVALRCDPISGHVSLYWYRQALGQGPEFLTYFNYEAQQDKSGLPNDRFSAERPEGSISTLTIQRTEQRDSAMYRCASSLALRRETQYFGPGTRLLVL.

This clonotype was observed at least ten times. This sequence joins TRBV7-9 and TRBJ2-7; 7 bases line up with TRBD2. The CDR3 sequence is 14 residues long. V was clipped by 1 base and J by 8 bases; unmatched bases: 8. Germline values: CDR1 SEHNR, CDR2 FQNEAQ (reference sequence). CDR3 region: CASSLERGGDKQYF. The CDR3 coding sequence is TGTGCCAGCAGCTTAGAGCGGGGAGGGGATAAGCAGTACTTC.

There are many counts of this clonotype. At one end, the junction sequence differs from germline, possibly due to a read error. The CDR3 is CASSLIGGDLCF. CDR3 DNA: TGTGCCAGCAGTTTAATCGGAGGGGACCTTTGCTTC. This chain joins TRBV27 and TRBJ1-2; D perhaps matches TRBD1 (5 bases). Germline CDR1 is MNHEY and CDR2 is SMNVEV (reference sequence). The CDR3 covers 12 residues.

This clonotype was picked up many times. The V gene is TRBV2, the J gene TRBJ2-5; D perhaps matches TRBD2 (7 bases). Trimming stripped 10 bases from V and 4 bases from J, with 19 bases between. Germline CDR1 reads SNHLY; CDR2 reads FYNNEI. This CDR3 is 14 amino acids long. This CDR3 is CATAAVRGGETQYF. In nucleotides, the CDR3 is TGTGCCACGGCAGCGGTGAGGGGGGGAGAGACCCAGTACTTC.

This clonotype was detected ten times or more. The chain recombines TRBV20-1 with TRBJ2-5, with D possibly being TRBD1 or TRBD2 (6 bases each). The CDR3 contains 15 residues. Germline V CDR1 and CDR2: DFQATT, SNEGSKA (reference sequence). The V gene lost 6 bases and the J gene lost 5 bases, with 22 bases spanning the gap. The CDR3 DNA sequence: TGCAGTGCGTACGGCACGGGGGCTACGGGGGAGACCCAGTACTTC. Translated: CSAYGTGATGETQYF.

This clonotype showed up just a few times. This chain joins TRBV7-9 and TRBJ1-4, with D perhaps TRBD1 (5 bases). Trimming took off 6 bases at V and 3 bases at J, with 11 bases between the two ends. Germline V lookup: CDR1 SEHNR, CDR2 FQNEAQ (reference sequence). The CDR3 sequence is 14 residues long. CDR3 region: CASRGDRSNEKLFF. The CDR3 nucleotides read TGTGCCAGCAGGGGCGACAGATCTAATGAAAAACTGTTTTTT.